Listed below are T cell receptor beta chains from one sample, sequenced in a study of T cell responses to AZD1222 COVID-19 vaccine. Sequencing was performed with immunoSEQ multiplex PCR; in TCRdb, only in-frame clones are kept and a portion is missing. Of approximately 120,000 clones listed, over 85% were seen once; the top ten hold about 3%. Sequences were derived from peripheral blood, sampled on day 0 of AZD1222 vaccination. All receptors derive from an adult in good health. The CDR3 runs from the conserved cysteine through the conserved F or W. D genes are given only for firm matches. Size tells how often a clone was seen (once, few, many) or the class of an expanded clone, and some rows leave it out.

TRBV4-1	TRBJ1-2	.	.	TGCGCCAGCAGCCAAGCAGCTGAGGACGTCTACGCGGGCTACACCTTC	CASSQAAEDVYAGYTF
TRBV2	TRBJ1-5	.	.	TGTGCCAGCAGTGCCGGACGGACCCTCGTCAGCAATCAGCCCCAGCATTTT	CASSAGRTLVSNQPQHF
TRBV6-5	TRBJ2-7	TRBD2	.	TGTGCCAGCAGTTACACGGGAGGCAGCTACGAGCAGTACTTC	CASSYTGGSYEQYF
TRBV3-1/TRBV3-2	TRBJ1-2	.	.	TGTGCCAGCAGCCAAGCCGCAGGGTTGGGCTACACCTTC	CASSQAAGLGYTF
TRBV27	TRBJ2-7	TRBD2	.	TGTGCCAGCAGTTGGAATAGCGGGAGGGCCTACGAGCAGTACTTC	CASSWNSGRAYEQYF
TRBV10-3	TRBJ2-3	.	.	TGTGCCACCCTGCGACAGGGAGGGTCGGATACGCAGTATTTT	CATLRQGGSDTQYF
TRBV28	TRBJ2-7	.	.	TGTGCCAGCGGTCCCTGGGGCGAGCAGTACTTC	CASGPWGEQYF
TRBV18	TRBJ1-2	.	.	TGTGCCAGCTCACCTCCGGGTGACTATGGCTACACCTTC	CASSPPGDYGYTF
TRBV5-5	TRBJ1-5	.	.	TGTGCCAGCAGCTTGGGTAATGTGCAGCCCCAGCATTTT	CASSLGNVQPQHF
TRBV5-1	TRBJ2-5	.	.	TGCGCCAGCAGCCATCCCCGCAGCGACAGGTCTGTAGAGACCCAGTACTTC	CASSHPRSDRSVETQYF
TRBV6-1	TRBJ1-2	TRBD1	.	TGTGCCAGCAGTGAAGTCACAGGGGGCTATGGCTACACCTTC	CASSEVTGGYGYTF
TRBV7-3	TRBJ2-3	TRBD1	.	TGTGCCAGCAGCCAAAACGACAGGGGCTGGGGTTTGAATACGCAGTATTTT	CASSQNDRGWGLNTQYF
TRBV21-1	TRBJ1-6	.	.	TGTGCCAGCAGCAAGGTTGCTCCAACCTATAATTCACCCCTCCACTTT	CASSKVAPTYNSPLHF
TRBV9	TRBJ1-1	.	.	TGTGCCAGCAGCGTGGAAGGGGACACTGAAGCTTTCTTT	CASSVEGDTEAFF
TRBV24-1	TRBJ2-7	.	.	TGTGCCACCAGTGATTCTGACTACGAGCAGTACTTC	CATSDSDYEQYF
TRBV19	TRBJ1-3	.	.	TGTGCCAGTAGTATTGACAGCTACCTCTCTGGAAACACCATATATTTT	CASSIDSYLSGNTIYF
TRBV15	TRBJ1-1	.	.	TGTGCCACCAGCAGTCCACGGACAGCTATGAACACTGAAGCTTTCTTT	CATSSPRTAMNTEAFF
TRBV25-1	TRBJ1-1	.	.	TGTGCCAGCAGTAGGACTGAGGGGACTGAAGCTTTCTTT	CASSRTEGTEAFF
TRBV27	TRBJ2-5	.	.	TGTGCCAGCACCGACAGAGGAGAGACCCAGTACTTC	CASTDRGETQYF
TRBV19	TRBJ1-1	TRBD1	.	TGTGCCAGTAGTAAGATGGTTAGGGACAGCACTGAAGCTTTCTTT	CASSKMVRDSTEAFF
TRBV7-2	TRBJ1-2	.	.	TGTGCCAGCAGCTTAGTCTTCCTTCCTAACTATGGCTACACCTTC	CASSLVFLPNYGYTF
TRBV6-6	TRBJ2-2	.	.	TGTGCCAGCATCTACACCGGGGAGCTGTTTTTT	CASIYTGELFF
TRBV7-3	TRBJ2-3	.	.	TGTGCCAGCAGCGAATTAGCCGGGTCAGGTACGCAGTATTTT	CASSELAGSGTQYF
TRBV30	TRBJ1-6	.	.	TGTGCCTGGAGTGTGTTAGGAGAGGATTCACCCCTCCACTTT	CAWSVLGEDSPLHF
TRBV15	TRBJ1-2	TRBD1	.	TGTGCCACCAGCAGGGACAGGGGGCGCGAGGGCTACACCTTC	CATSRDRGREGYTF
TRBV7-9	TRBJ1-1	TRBD1	.	TGTGCCAGCAGCGCGACAGGGACTAGATATGAAGCTTTCTTT	CASSATGTRYEAFF
TRBV4-1	TRBJ1-5	.	once	TGCGCCAGCAGCCCCCTCAACGGGCAGCCCCAGCATTTT	CASSPLNGQPQHF
TRBV6-5	TRBJ1-2	.	.	TGTGCCAGCAGTTACGGGAGCAGGGGTGGTTATGGCTACACCTTC	CASSYGSRGGYGYTF
TRBV6-5	TRBJ1-1	.	.	TGTGCCACGGGGGGATCGAACACTGAAGCTTTCTTT	CATGGSNTEAFF
TRBV6-5	TRBJ1-6	.	.	TGTGCCAGCAGTTACGGCGGGGATAATTCACCCCTCCACTTT	CASSYGGDNSPLHF
TRBV5-4	TRBJ1-5	.	.	TGTGCCAGCAGCTTGGCCCAAGGGCCCCAGCATTTT	CASSLAQGPQHF
TRBV6-6	TRBJ1-2	TRBD1	.	TGTGCCAGCAGTCCGGACAGGGCGGATGGCTACACCTTC	CASSPDRADGYTF
TRBV24-1	TRBJ2-1	.	.	TGTGCCACCAGTGAACCGACCAGGTATGAGCAGTTCTTC	CATSEPTRYEQFF
TRBV19	TRBJ1-5	.	.	TGTGCCAGTAGTATAGATTTACGGAATCAGCCCCAGCATTTT	CASSIDLRNQPQHF
TRBV6-4	TRBJ1-2	.	.	TGTGCCAGCAGTGACGGTAACTATGGCTACACCTTC	CASSDGNYGYTF
TRBV14	TRBJ1-4	.	once	TGTGCCAGCAGCCAAGATGGGTTTAGGGATGAAAAACTGTTTTTT	CASSQDGFRDEKLFF
TRBV6-4	TRBJ2-1	TRBD2	.	TGTGCCAGCAGCCGGACTAGCGGGAACTCGGGAGAGCAGTTCTTC	CASSRTSGNSGEQFF
TRBV15	TRBJ2-7	.	.	TGTGCCACCAGCGAGAGGAGGGGTTACGAGCAGTACTTC	CATSERRGYEQYF
TRBV25-1	TRBJ1-3	TRBD1	.	TGTGCCAGCGGGGATAGGGGGACAGTGGGAAACACCATATATTTT	CASGDRGTVGNTIYF
TRBV28	TRBJ2-4	TRBD2	.	TGTGCCAGCAGTTTGGCTAGCGGAAACATTCAGTACTTC	CASSLASGNIQYF
TRBV6-1	TRBJ1-3	.	.	TGTGCCAGCAGTGACGGAGACGCCTGGACCCCCATATATTTT	CASSDGDAWTPIYF
TRBV4-3	TRBJ2-1	TRBD1	once	TGCGCCAGCAGCCAAGTGAACGGACAGGGGATAAATGAGCAGTTCTTC	CASSQVNGQGINEQFF
TRBV2	TRBJ2-7	.	.	TGTGCCAGCATAACAGGAACCTACGAGCAGTACTTC	CASITGTYEQYF
TRBV30	TRBJ2-2	.	.	TGTGCCTGGACCAGATCGGGGAACACCGGGGAGCTGTTTTTT	CAWTRSGNTGELFF
TRBV6-4	TRBJ1-2	.	.	TGTGCCAGCAGTGCAGGAGATGGCTACACCTTC	CASSAGDGYTF
TRBV4-1	TRBJ1-4	.	once	TGCGCCAGCAGCCTTCTATTGACGGCGGATGAAAAACTGTTTTTT	CASSLLLTADEKLFF
TRBV14	TRBJ1-1	.	.	TGTGCCAGCAGCCAGGCACTAAAGAACACTGAAGCTTTCTTT	CASSQALKNTEAFF
TRBV5-4	TRBJ1-3	TRBD1	.	TGTGCCAGCAGCCGTGGGACAGGCAGACTCTCTGGAAACACCATATATTTT	CASSRGTGRLSGNTIYF
TRBV2	TRBJ1-1	.	once	TGTGCCAGCAGCACAGGACTTAACACTGAAGCTTTCTTT	CASSTGLNTEAFF
TRBV7-2	TRBJ2-7	.	once	TGTGCCAGCAGCTTAGGGACAGCCTCCTACGAGCAGTACTTC	CASSLGTASYEQYF
TRBV5-3	TRBJ2-7	TRBD2	once	TGTGCCAGAAGCTTGGGGATTTTGGGACTAGCGGGATTCGAGCAGTACTTC	CARSLGILGLAGFEQYF
TRBV12-3/TRBV12-4	TRBJ1-1	.	.	TGTGCCAGCAAGGGTATGGGTGAAGCTTTCTTT	CASKGMGEAFF
TRBV7-2	TRBJ2-4	TRBD1	once	TGTGCCAGCAGCTTAGCAGGGGGCGGCAAAAACATTCAGTACTTC	CASSLAGGGKNIQYF